This T cell receptor (beta chain) was identified during a study of T cell responses to AZD1222 COVID-19 vaccine. Study-wide points: Nearly half of spike-specific TCRs reportedly target variant regions that are unmutated in the B.1.351 and B.1.1.7 variants. Regions 160-218 and 743-854 held dominance among vaccine-associated CD4 TCRs, which spanned spike. The study identified only five to seven AZD1222 recipients as seropositive at baseline. Clonal diversity was possibly underestimated, and the donors were mostly white British, with more females.

A remark on this clone: As yet, its antigen is unknown.

Germline CDR1 and CDR2: SGDLS and YYNGEE. V was shortened by 0 bases and J by 1 base, with 9 bases between the two germline ends. The CDR3 is made up of 15 amino acids. Sequenced by immunoSEQ multiplex PCR; TCRdb stores in-frame clones only, minus some. The sample holds approximately 110,000 clones, 70% to 90% seen once. The chain employs TRBV9 and TRBJ2-3; unclear D gene. This sequence was found in an adult who received the AZD1222 COVID-19 vaccine. Sequenced material: peripheral blood, taken 28 days after the second AZD1222 dose. CDR3 coding DNA: TGTGCCAGCAGCGTAGGAGGATCGGGCACAGATACGCAGTATTTT. The encoded protein is CASSVGGSGTDTQYF.